The 22 T cell receptor beta chains below were found in one sample sequenced in a study of blood T cell repertoires in COVID-19. The data were produced by immunoSEQ multiplex PCR, yet TCRdb's version contains in-frame clones alone and is incomplete. The profile shows around 210,000 clones, over 70% of them singletons. Input material: peripheral blood. The origin of the receptors is a woman aged 70 to 79 with acute or convalescent COVID-19.

The chain has TRBV6-2 or TRBV6-3 and TRBJ1-1; no firm D call. CDR1 MNHEY and CDR2 SVGEGT come from the germline V gene. V was trimmed by 0 bases and J by 1 base, leaving 3 bases between them. This CDR3 comprises 13 residues. CDR3 amino acids: CASSYSRNTEAFF. CDR3 nucleotide sequence: TGTGCCAGCAGTTACTCCAGGAACACTGAAGCTTTCTTT.

This clone came up a few times. The chain is built from TRBV5-1 and TRBJ1-1; no definite D call. The CDR3 runs to 13 residues. V was pared by 1 base and J by 0 bases, with 4 bases between. Germline CDR1 reads SGHRS; CDR2 reads YFSETQ. The CDR3 DNA reads as TGCGCCAGCAGCTTGCTTCTGAACACTGAAGCTTTCTTT. Translation: CASSLLLNTEAFF.

The chain carries TRBV7-9 and TRBJ2-6; 9 bases line up with TRBD1. With 4 bases clipped from V and 1 base from J, the junction kept 8 bases outside the gene matches. The CDR3 covers 18 residues. CDR1 is SEHNR, CDR2 FQNEAQ, per germline (reference sequence). The CDR3 sequence: CASSSPTGGRSGANVLTF. DNA for the CDR3: TGTGCCAGCAGCTCACCGACAGGGGGTAGATCTGGGGCCAACGTCCTGACTTTC.

The rearrangement joins TRBV29-1 to TRBJ2-1, with 9 bases that match TRBD2. The CDR3 spans 15 residues. V was pared by 3 bases and J by 4 bases, with 7 bases of the junction left unmatched. CDR1 and CDR2 from the germline V gene are SQVTM and ANQGSEA. Here the CDR3 reads CSVEWAGGVYNEQFF. In DNA form, the CDR3 reads TGCAGCGTTGAGTGGGCGGGAGGGGTTTACAATGAGCAGTTCTTC.

About this clone itself: Other nucleotide sequences in the sample specify the same CDR3. V is TRBV6-5 and J is TRBJ1-6; TRBD1 might be the D (6 bases). With 2 bases removed from V and 4 bases from J, the gap between germline ends came to 9 bases. CDR1 and CDR2 (germline): MNHEY, SVGAGI. This CDR3 is built from 15 residues. CDR3 amino acids: CASSYGQGYNSPLHF. In nucleotides, the CDR3 is TGTGCCAGCAGTTACGGGCAGGGGTATAATTCACCCCTCCACTTT.

The chain couples TRBV18 to TRBJ2-1; TRBD1 agrees at 8 bases. The CDR3 has 18 amino acids. J was trimmed by 5 bases and V by 2 bases; bases with no gene match: 14. The germline CDR1 and CDR2 sequences are KGHSH and LQKENI. Written as DNA, the CDR3 is TGTGCCAGCTCACCATCAATTACCGGGACAGGAAAAAACAATGAGCAGTTCTTC. Translated, it gives CASSPSITGTGKNNEQFF.

The CDR3 DNA follows: TGCGCCAGCGGACCTCCGGGACTAGCATACAATGAGCAGTTCTTC. The encoded protein is CASGPPGLAYNEQFF. This chain uses TRBV5-1 with TRBJ2-1; TRBD2 aligns across 9 bases. Germline V gene data show CDR1 as SGHRS and CDR2 as YFSETQ. Unmatched junction bases numbered 9, after V lost 7 bases and J lost 4 bases. The CDR3 covers 15 residues. The full variable domain, rest sourced from reference TRBV5-1 and TRBJ2-1, is KAGVTQTPRYLIKTRGQQVTLSCSPISGHRSVSWYQQTPGQGLQFLFEYFSETQRNKGNFPGRFSGRQFSNSRSEMNVSTLELGDSALYLCASGPPGLAYNEQFFGPGTRLTVL.

This clone occurred once. The chain has TRBV5-1 and TRBJ2-3; tentative D call: TRBD2 (6 bases). Trimming took off 4 bases at V and 3 bases at J, with 12 bases between the two ends. This CDR3 has 14 residues. Germline CDR1 SGHRS, CDR2 YFSETQ. In DNA form, the CDR3 reads TGCGCCAGCAGCCCGTGGGGGGAGACAGATACGCAGTATTTT. Translating it yields CASSPWGETDTQYF.

The chain's CDR3 is CASSPIMGKGRSGELFF. The CDR3 DNA is TGTGCCAGCAGTCCAATTATGGGGAAGGGGCGTAGCGGGGAGCTGTTTTTT. The chain combines TRBV28 with TRBJ2-2, with a tentative D call TRBD1 (5 bases). The germline V gene has CDR1 MDHEN and CDR2 SYDVKM. Trimming removed 5 bases at V and 7 bases at J, with 23 bases between. The CDR3 totals 17 residues.

The J gene is TRBJ2-3, the V gene TRBV24-1, with 13 nucleotides matching TRBD2. Germline V CDR1 and CDR2: KGHDR, SFDVKD. V trimming: 1 base; J trimming: 3 bases; junction bases outside the gene matches: 12. The CDR3 runs to 20 residues. The CDR3 reads CATSDFSGTSGMAATDTQYF. DNA of the CDR3: TGTGCCACCAGTGATTTTTCCGGGACTAGCGGGATGGCTGCTACAGATACGCAGTATTTT.

This clone is a singleton in its sample. This chain joins TRBV7-9 and TRBJ1-1; D is unresolved. This CDR3 spans 12 amino acids. Germline CDR1 is SEHNR and CDR2 is FQNEAQ (reference sequence). V was clipped by 4 bases and J by 9 bases, with 12 bases between them. The CDR3 nucleotides are TGTGCCAGCAGCTCCGGGAGTGTGAAAGCTTTCTTT. Its translation: CASSSGSVKAFF.

This clone was seen only once. Relative to the germline gene, one junction end is altered; a read error may explain this. The V and J genes are TRBV13 and TRBJ2-1, with a tentative D call TRBD2 (6 bases). The CDR3 is 14 residues long. The germline gives CDR1 PRHDT, CDR2 FYEKMQ (reference sequence). CDR3 amino acids: CASSHRDSHNEQFF. As DNA, the CDR3 is TGTGCCAGCAGCCACCGGGACTCCCACAATGAGCAGTTCTTC. The full variable domain, its missing parts supplied by reference TRBV13 and TRBJ2-1, is AAGVIQSPRHLIKEKRETATLKCYPIPRHDTVYWYQQGPGQDPQFLISFYEKMQSDKGSIPDRFSAQQFSDYHSELNMSSLELGDSALYFCASSHRDSHNEQFFGPGTRLTVL.

The genes are TRBV5-4 and TRBJ2-5; TRBD2 matches 13 bases. The junction had 5 bases not matched to a gene; V was cut back by 2 bases and J by 4 bases. CDR3 length: 16 residues. CDR1 and CDR2 (germline): SGHNT, YYREEE (reference sequence). CDR3 in DNA: TGTGCCAGCAGCTTCACTAGCGGGAGGGCCGGAGAGACCCAGTACTTC. It yields the protein CASSFTSGRAGETQYF.

This chain uses TRBV7-2 with TRBJ1-3, with D possibly being TRBD1 (6 bases). The germline gives CDR1 SGHTA, CDR2 FQGNSA. V lost 3 bases and J 3 bases, leaving 15 bases between the germline ends. The CDR3 runs 16 residues. CDR3 region: CASSFRYGGHGNTIYF. CDR3 sequence (DNA): TGTGCCAGCAGCTTTAGGTACGGGGGGCATGGAAACACCATATATTTT.

The genes are TRBV27 and TRBJ1-4; a weak D match, TRBD1 (6 bases). The V end was cut by 4 bases, the J end by 7 bases, with 16 bases between. The CDR3 has 15 residues. Per germline, CDR1 MNHEY and CDR2 SMNVEV (reference sequence). The CDR3 DNA reads TGTGCCAGCAGTTCCCCGGAGGGGGGGCGTGAAAAACTGTTTTTT. This sequence encodes CASSSPEGGREKLFF.

The CDR3 loop is CASSPRRVDEKLFF. The DNA of the CDR3 is TGTGCCAGCTCACCACGGAGGGTTGATGAAAAACTGTTTTTT. The V and J genes are TRBV18 and TRBJ1-4; D gene ambiguous. V lost 1 base and J lost 6, with 9 bases in between. CDR3 length: 14 amino acids. Looked up from germline, CDR1 is KGHSH and CDR2 is LQKENI.

The chain is built from TRBV19 and TRBJ2-7; D is ambiguous. V lost 4 bases, J lost 1 base, and 11 bases lay in between. The germline gives CDR1 LNHDA, CDR2 SQIVND (reference sequence). This CDR3 has 14 amino acids. CDR3 in DNA: TGTGCCAGTAGTAATCATCCAGTTTCCTACGAGCAGTACTTC. Protein sequence: CASSNHPVSYEQYF. Complete variable domain (other parts from reference TRBV19 and TRBJ2-7): DGGITQSPKYLFRKEGQNVTLSCEQNLNHDAMYWYRQDPGQGLRLIYYSQIVNDFQKGDIAEGYSVSREKKESFPLTVTSAQKNPTAFYLCASSNHPVSYEQYFGPGTRLTVT.

The chain links TRBV28 to TRBJ2-1; D ambiguous. V lost 2 bases and J 10 bases, leaving 9 bases between the germline ends. This CDR3 is built from 12 residues. Germline assignment: CDR1 MDHEN and CDR2 SYDVKM. The CDR3 coding sequence is TGTGCCAGCAGTTTACAGGTCGGAGAGCAGTTCTTC. This gives the protein CASSLQVGEQFF. Looking up the rest from reference TRBV28 and TRBJ2-1 gives the full variable domain: DVKVTQSSRYLVKRTGEKVFLECVQDMDHENMFWYRQDPGLGLRLIYFSYDVKMKEKGDIPEGYSVSREKKERFSLILESASTNQTSMYLCASSLQVGEQFFGPGTRLTVL.

The chain carries TRBV6-5 and TRBJ1-2, with 11 bases fitting TRBD1. This CDR3 has 14 residues. The ends lost 6 bases at V and 12 bases at J; junction bases unmatched: 12. Germline CDR1 is MNHEY and CDR2 is SVGAGI. CDR3 sequence: CASRQTGQGVINTF. CDR3 nucleotide sequence: TGTGCCAGCAGGCAAACGGGACAGGGGGTTATAAACACCTTC.

The count of this clone is one. The rearrangement joins TRBV2 to TRBJ1-6; maybe TRBD1 (6 bases). Trimming shortened V by 5 bases and J by 7 bases, and 9 bases separated the two germline ends. CDR1 and CDR2 from the germline V gene are SNHLY and FYNNEI. The CDR3 extends over 13 amino acids. DNA of the CDR3: TGTGCCAGCAGTAGAGACAGGAATTCACCCCTCCACTTT. It yields the protein CASSRDRNSPLHF.

The J gene is TRBJ1-1, the V gene TRBV19, with a possible D match to TRBD1 (5 bases). The germline CDR1 and CDR2 sequences are LNHDA and SQIVND (reference sequence). This CDR3 is built from 12 residues. Deletions cut 9 bases from V and 6 bases from J, with 14 bases between. CDR3 residues: CASQGVGAEAFF. CDR3 coding DNA: TGTGCCAGCCAAGGGGTTGGGGCTGAAGCTTTCTTT.

The rearrangement uses TRBV2 and TRBJ2-1, with D uncertain. The CDR3 length is 17 residues. Trimming left V 3 bases short and J 0 bases short, with 15 bases between. The germline CDR1 and CDR2 sequences are SNHLY and FYNNEI. Here the CDR3 reads CASSDSAAFSSYNEQFF. The CDR3 DNA follows: TGTGCCAGCAGTGACTCCGCGGCATTTAGCTCCTACAATGAGCAGTTCTTC.